These 8 T cell receptor beta chains were all obtained from the same sample, sequenced in a study of T cell repertoires in aging, cancer and after chemotherapy. Amplification of TCR beta used genomic DNA extracted from peripheral blood. Rearranged V-D-J TRB sequences were amplified with a mixed TRB-A/B primer pool. MiXCR, applied by TCRdb to the multiplex PCR reads, yields one record per CDR3 protein. The data show roughly 5,600 distinct CDR3 sequences, about a quarter seen once. Sample: blood. These receptors all stem from a human donor with a solid tumor.

Relative to its sample, this clonotype is medium-sized (0.01 to 0.1%). This chain connects TRBV5-6 to TRBJ2-5, with D tentatively TRBD2 (5 bases). This CDR3 contains 15 residues. Germline values: CDR1 SGHDT, CDR2 YYEEEE. Trimming left V 3 bases short and J 1 base short, with 13 bases between. CDR3 loop: CASSSAGLTQETQYF. In DNA form, the CDR3 reads TGTGCCAGCAGCTCGGCGGGCTTAACCCAAGAGACCCAGTACTTC.

This clonotype was picked up a small number of times. The rearrangement uses TRBV11-2 and TRBJ1-5; D is unclear. Trimming removed 5 bases at V and 6 bases at J, with 11 bases between. The CDR3 runs to 13 residues. Germline V gene sequence: CDR1 SGHAT, CDR2 FQNNGV. The CDR3 loop is CASSHGTSQPQHF. The CDR3 nucleotides read TGTGCCAGCAGCCACGGAACGAGTCAGCCCCAGCATTTT.

In this sample, this clonotype is medium-sized. The rearrangement links TRBV19 to TRBJ1-1; 9 bases match TRBD1. There are 16 residues in the CDR3. Per the germline V gene, CDR1 is LNHDA and CDR2 is SQIVND (reference sequence). V trimming: 7 bases; J trimming: 1 base; junction bases outside the gene matches: 10. The CDR3 protein is CASTLLRGQGNTEAFF. The CDR3 region has the DNA TGTGCCAGTACTCTACTTAGGGGACAGGGGAACACTGAAGCTTTCTTT.

Note on this clonotype: It is likely a read error, because the conserved phenylalanine at the end of the CDR3 is missing. The genes are TRBV12-3 or TRBV12-4 and TRBJ2-1; no clear D. The V end was cut by 7 bases, the J end by 4 bases, with 17 bases between. CDR3 length equals 15 residues. The CDR3 DNA is TGTGCCAGCACCAGAAACCCGGAAGGTTACAATGAGCAGTTCTTA. This sequence encodes CASTRNPEGYNEQFL.

The chain joins TRBV15 to TRBJ2-5; D may correspond to TRBD1 or TRBD2 (5 bases each). Germline loops: CDR1 LNHNV, CDR2 YYDKDF (reference sequence). The CDR3 has 13 amino acids. The germline V and J ends were trimmed by 3 bases and 4 bases, with 9 bases remaining between them. CDR3 sequence reads: CATSSGAGETQYF. CDR3 nucleotide sequence: TGTGCCACCAGCAGTGGGGCGGGAGAGACCCAGTACTTC. Combining the CDR3 with reference TRBV15 and TRBJ2-5 gives the whole variable domain DAMVIQNPRYQVTQFGKPVTLSCSQTLNHNVMYWYQQKSSQAPKLLFHYYDKDFNNEADTPDNFQSRRPNTSFCFLDIRSPGLGDTAMYLCATSSGAGETQYFGPGTRLLVL.

This clonotype has just a few counts. The CDR3 loop reads CASSRGLAGLLYEQFF. The CDR3 DNA follows: TGTGCCAGCAGCCGAGGACTAGCGGGATTGCTTTATGAGCAGTTCTTC. The rearrangement joins TRBV6-2 or TRBV6-3 to TRBJ2-1; 12 bases fit TRBD2. The CDR3 totals 16 residues. The V gene's germline CDR1 is MNHEY and CDR2 SVGEGT. After removal of 6 bases from V and 8 bases from J, the junction contained 11 bases not matched to a gene.

The DNA of the CDR3 is TGTGCCAGCAGCCCTGGACTAGCGGGAGCCTCTTACGAGCAGTACTTC. Protein: CASSPGLAGASYEQYF. The chain uses TRBV5-5 and TRBJ2-7, with TRBD2 matching over 13 bases. CDR1 is SGHKS and CDR2 is YYEKEE in the germline V gene (reference sequence). V lost 4 bases and J lost 4; bases outside the gene matches: 8. The CDR3 extends over 16 amino acids. Filled out from reference TRBV5-5 and TRBJ2-7, the complete variable domain reads DAGVTQSPTHLIKTRGQQVTLRCSPISGHKSVSWYQQVLGQGPQFIFQYYEKEERGRGNFPDRFSARQFPNYSSELNVNALLLGDSALYLCASSPGLAGASYEQYFGPGTRLTVT.

By its share, this clonotype is medium-sized. The chain links TRBV12-3 or TRBV12-4 to TRBJ2-2, with D uncertain. The CDR3 runs to 14 residues. V lost 5 bases and J lost 2, with 9 bases in between. This CDR3 reads CASSPHTNTGELFF. CDR3 in DNA: TGTGCCAGCAGTCCCCACACCAACACCGGGGAGCTGTTTTTT.